This T cell receptor beta chain was recorded in a study of T-cell memory formation after mild COVID-19. Constant-segment primers served in 5'RACE that generated TCR alpha and TCR beta cDNA libraries bearing sample barcodes and UMIs. TCRdb re-derived calls from the 5' RACE reads in MiXCR, one entry per CDR3 protein. Found here are 470,000 or so distinct CDR3 sequences, around 19% of them singletons; the top ten hold approximately 8.1%. Whole-study results and caveats: Clones that contracted from day 15 to 85 had balanced CD4/CD8; later expanders were CD4+ biased. Some SARS-CoV-2-responding clones were already detected in memory before infection.

This clonotype was seen a handful of times. Its antigen is unidentified. The TCR sequence derives from an adult woman who had mild COVID-19 (a few samples of this study predate the infection). Cell type and time point are not known. The sequencing input was PBMCs or a T cell subset sorted from them (not recorded which).

The CDR3 protein is CAAKVTDTQYF. The CDR3 nucleotides read TGTGCCGCTAAAGTCACAGATACGCAGTATTTT. The V call is TRBV2, the J call TRBJ2-3; D is ambiguous. The germline V gene encodes CDR1 SNHLY and CDR2 FYNNEI. The CDR3 length is 11 residues. The V end was cut by 11 bases, the J end by 2 bases, with 8 bases between.